The 10 T cell receptor beta chains presented below share a single source sample, sequenced in a study of cytomegalovirus exposure and HLA in healthy donors. Profiled with immunoSEQ multiplex PCR; TCRdb holds only in-frame clones, not every one. The sample has around 260,000 clones; about 90% are singletons. The sample comprised PBMCs. The source of these receptors is a woman between 25 and 40 years old in good health and CMV-seronegative.

The chain combines TRBV13 with TRBJ2-5; a weak D match, TRBD1 (6 bases). CDR3 length: 14 residues. With 3 bases removed from V and 4 bases from J, the gap between germline ends came to 12 bases. CDR1 is PRHDT and CDR2 is FYEKMQ in the germline V gene (reference sequence). The CDR3 nucleotides are TGTGCCAGCAGCTTTAGGGGGTTTCCAGAGACCCAGTACTTC. Protein sequence: CASSFRGFPETQYF.

The gene calls are TRBV7-9 and TRBJ2-7, with D perhaps TRBD2 (6 bases). The germline V and J ends were trimmed by 3 bases and 6 bases, with 9 bases remaining between them. CDR3 length: 12 residues. Germline CDR1 is SEHNR and CDR2 is FQNEAQ (reference sequence). This CDR3 reads CASSFGGIEQYF. CDR3 sequence (DNA): TGTGCCAGCAGCTTCGGAGGGATCGAGCAGTACTTC. Full variable domain (remainder filled in from reference TRBV7-9 and TRBJ2-7): DTGVSQNPRHKITKRGQNVTFRCDPISEHNRLYWYRQTLGQGPEFLTYFQNEAQLEKSRLLSDRFSAERPKGSFSTLEIQRTEQGDSAMYLCASSFGGIEQYFGPGTRLTVT.

This clone showed up many times. The V gene is TRBV4-3, the J gene TRBJ2-7, with 10 bases fitting TRBD1. Germline V gene data show CDR1 as LGHNA and CDR2 as YSLEER. With 0 bases clipped from V and 0 bases from J, the junction kept 11 bases outside the gene matches. The CDR3 runs to 19 residues. The CDR3 region is CASSQDILSGTGDSYEQYF. The CDR3 DNA reads TGCGCCAGCAGCCAAGATATACTTTCCGGGACAGGGGACTCCTACGAGCAGTACTTC.

V and J are TRBV28 and TRBJ2-7; the D gene could be TRBD1 or TRBD2 (5 bases each). The CDR3 is made up of 13 amino acids. In germline, CDR1 is MDHEN, CDR2 SYDVKM. V lost 7 bases to trimming and J lost 2 bases, with 12 bases between them. The CDR3 coding sequence is TGTGCCAGCAAGGACATCGGGACCTACGAGCAGTACTTC. Translation: CASKDIGTYEQYF.

The V gene is TRBV7-9, the J gene TRBJ2-5; a weak D match, TRBD1 (6 bases). Deletions cut 2 bases from V and 0 bases from J, with 13 bases between. The germline gives CDR1 SEHNR, CDR2 FQNEAQ (reference sequence). The CDR3 totals 16 residues. This chain's CDR3 is CASSLRGWGNQETQYF. For the CDR3, the DNA is TGTGCCAGCAGCTTAAGGGGGTGGGGCAACCAAGAGACCCAGTACTTC.

The sample holds one count of this clone. The chain is built from TRBV4-1 and TRBJ2-1; 14 positions agree with TRBD2. In germline, CDR1 is MGHRA, CDR2 YSYEKL. This CDR3 has 16 amino acids. V lost 4 bases to trimming and J lost 7 bases; unmatched junction nucleotides: 6. CDR3: CASSPQTSGRANEQFF. The CDR3, as DNA: TGCGCCAGCAGCCCCCAGACTAGCGGGAGGGCTAATGAGCAGTTCTTC.

This clone was seen a single time. Other DNA sequences in this sample translate to the same CDR3. The V and J genes are TRBV11-3 and TRBJ1-3, with 8 positions matching TRBD1. V lost 5 bases to trimming and J lost 2 bases; unmatched junction nucleotides: 5. The CDR3 extends over 15 amino acids. Germline V gene lookup returns CDR1 SGHNT and CDR2 YENEEA. The CDR3 DNA reads TGTGCCAGCAGCCCCGGACAGGGCCCTGGAAACACCATATATTTT. Amino acids: CASSPGQGPGNTIYF.

DNA of the CDR3: TGTGCCAGCAGCCCGGGGTTGGGGACCCAGTACTTC. Translating it yields CASSPGLGTQYF. J is TRBJ2-5 and V is TRBV4-2, with D perhaps TRBD2 (5 bases). Germline V gene sequence: CDR1 LGHNA, CDR2 YNFKEQ. The CDR3 totals 12 residues. Trimming took off 4 bases at V and 7 bases at J, with 10 bases between the two ends.

This clone was seen once. V and J are TRBV9 and TRBJ2-1, with 10 positions matching TRBD2. The V gene's germline CDR1 is SGDLS and CDR2 YYNGEE. The CDR3 loop spans 17 amino acids. With V trimmed by 0 bases and J by 9 bases, 12 bases remained unmatched. CDR3 nucleotide sequence: TGTGCCAGCAGCGTAGGCGCGGGAGCGGGAGGGCCCGGTGAGCAGTTCTTC. Translating gives CASSVGAGAGGPGEQFF.

The chain has TRBV5-6 and TRBJ2-2, with D tentatively TRBD2 (6 bases). Looked up from germline, CDR1 is SGHDT and CDR2 is YYEEEE. CDR3 size: 15 residues. V lost 3 bases to trimming and J lost 4 bases, with 13 bases between them. In DNA form, the CDR3 reads TGTGCCAGCAGCTGGGGGGTCAAACTCACCGGGGAGCTGTTTTTT. Amino acid sequence: CASSWGVKLTGELFF.